One and the same sample provided the 26 T cell receptor beta chains below, sequenced in a study of shared clonotypes between healthy human individuals. The assay was immunoSEQ multiplex PCR, and TCRdb's table has in-frame clones only and misses some. The table records more than 900,000 clones, 75% to 80% of them present only once. Specimen: memory CD4+ T cells from PBMCs. Subset meaning: CD45RA-negative fraction. The receptors come from a young man in good health. Some clones in this sample may be carry-over from other donors' samples.

The CDR3 sequence: CASSEGRLVPSTDTQYF. CDR3 bases: TGTGCCAGCAGTGAAGGTCGACTAGTACCTAGCACAGATACGCAGTATTTT. The V gene is TRBV25-1, the J gene TRBJ2-3; D is possibly TRBD2 (6 bases). Trimming stripped 2 bases from V and 0 bases from J, with 15 bases between. Germline-derived CDR1 and CDR2 are MGHDK and SYGVNS. This CDR3 contains 17 residues.

The chain couples TRBV6-4 to TRBJ2-1, with a weak D call TRBD2 (6 bases). The germline V and J ends were trimmed by 4 bases and 8 bases, with 18 bases remaining between them. CDR1 is MRHNA and CDR2 is SNTAGT in the germline V gene. The CDR3 spans 15 residues. The CDR3 loop is CASSVASGAGHEQFF. The CDR3, as DNA: TGTGCCAGCAGTGTCGCCAGCGGTGCGGGGCATGAGCAGTTCTTC.

The chain combines TRBV11-2 with TRBJ1-5; TRBD1 might be the D (6 bases). Trimming pared 1 base from V and 5 bases from J, leaving 12 bases between. CDR1 SGHAT and CDR2 FQNNGV come from the germline V gene. This CDR3 contains 15 residues. The DNA of the CDR3 is TGTGCCAGCAGCTTAGGCGGACAGCTATATCAGCCCCAGCATTTT. Translating gives CASSLGGQLYQPQHF.

Remarks on this clone: This sample includes further DNA sequences coding for the same CDR3. The V gene is TRBV5-1, the J gene TRBJ2-3; D is unresolved. This CDR3 spans 13 amino acids. Trimming shortened V by 0 bases and J by 5 bases, and 7 bases separated the two germline ends. CDR1 SGHRS and CDR2 YFSETQ come from the germline V gene. This chain's CDR3 is CASSLVPGDTQYF. The CDR3 DNA is TGCGCCAGCAGCTTGGTACCTGGAGATACGCAGTATTTT.

In DNA form, the CDR3 reads TGTGCCAGCAGCTCATTCAGGGCAGGAATAACAACTAACTATGGCTACACCTTC. Protein: CASSSFRAGITTNYGYTF. The V and J genes are TRBV11-2 and TRBJ1-2, with D possibly matching TRBD1 (5 bases). Germline CDR1 is SGHAT and CDR2 is FQNNGV. Trimming took 4 bases from V and 0 from J, leaving 21 bases between them. This CDR3 has 18 amino acids.

This clone was picked up a small number of times. The sample contains more than one DNA sequence encoding this CDR3. The chain joins TRBV7-2 to TRBJ2-3; D might be TRBD2 (5 bases). Trimming took 0 bases from V and 3 from J, leaving 10 bases between them. Germline lookup yields CDR1 SGHTA and CDR2 FQGNSA. The CDR3 spans 15 residues. CDR3 sequence reads: CASSLARPGTDTQYF. As DNA, the CDR3 is TGTGCCAGCAGCTTAGCAAGGCCGGGAACAGATACGCAGTATTTT.

In this sample, this clone turned up once. This chain links TRBV5-1 with TRBJ2-3, with 9 bases matching TRBD2. Germline lookup yields CDR1 SGHRS and CDR2 YFSETQ. The CDR3 contains 16 residues. With 4 bases clipped from V and 1 base from J, the junction kept 7 bases outside the gene matches. CDR3: CASSPGLAEGTDTQYF. The CDR3 DNA is TGCGCCAGCAGCCCGGGACTAGCTGAGGGCACAGATACGCAGTATTTT.

This rearrangement joins TRBV28 to TRBJ2-5; the D gene is possibly TRBD2 (5 bases). This CDR3 comprises 13 residues. Looked up from germline, CDR1 is MDHEN and CDR2 is SYDVKM. The ends were cut back, 2 bases at V and 3 bases at J, with 7 bases in the middle. The CDR3 sequence is CASSLPAEETQYF. Here the CDR3 DNA reads TGTGCCAGCAGTTTACCAGCGGAAGAGACCCAGTACTTC.

J is TRBJ2-5 and V is TRBV6-1; D perhaps matches TRBD1 (6 bases). The CDR3 covers 15 residues. CDR1 is MNHNS, CDR2 SASEGT, per germline. V was shortened by 6 bases and J by 3 bases, with 17 bases between the two germline ends. CDR3 in DNA: TGTGCCAGCAGCCTACAGGGAAAGGGGAAAGAGACCCAGTACTTC. Protein: CASSLQGKGKETQYF.

The sample holds one count of this clone. This chain links TRBV30 with TRBJ1-2; tentative D call: TRBD1 (6 bases). Germline V gives CDR1 GTSNPN, CDR2 SVGIG (reference sequence). V lost 4 bases to trimming and J lost 4 bases, with 10 bases between them. The CDR3 runs to 12 residues. The CDR3, as DNA: TGTGCCTGGACAACAGGGAGCTATGGCTACACCTTC. It is translated as CAWTTGSYGYTF.

The chain is built from TRBV6-5 and TRBJ2-5; D is perhaps TRBD2 (5 bases). The CDR3 loop spans 14 amino acids. Germline CDR1 MNHEY, CDR2 SVGAGI. Trimming removed 2 bases from V and 5 bases from J, with 12 bases in between. The CDR3, as DNA: TGTGCCAGCAGTTACCCTGGGGAGAGGGAGACCCAGTACTTC. Protein: CASSYPGERETQYF.

The chain links TRBV2 to TRBJ1-2; D is ambiguous. Germline values: CDR1 SNHLY, CDR2 FYNNEI. CDR3 length: 14 residues. V dropped 2 bases and J dropped 7 bases, with 14 bases sitting between them. The CDR3: CASSELVALSGYTF. The CDR3 nucleotides are TGTGCCAGCAGTGAATTAGTTGCCCTTTCTGGCTACACCTTC.

This chain connects TRBV9 to TRBJ2-3; 7 nucleotides line up with TRBD2. The CDR3 runs 15 residues. V gave up 4 bases and J gave up 5 bases; unmatched junction bases: 10. Germline CDR1 SGDLS, CDR2 YYNGEE. The CDR3 nucleotides read TGTGCCAGCAGCTCCGAGGGACTATCTGGAGATACGCAGTATTTT. Its protein is CASSSEGLSGDTQYF.

The chain is built from TRBV29-1 and TRBJ2-3, with 9 bases aligning to TRBD2. Germline V CDR1 and CDR2: SQVTM, ANQGSEA. The junction had 18 bases not matched to a gene; V was cut back by 8 bases and J by 9 bases. This CDR3 has 15 residues. This CDR3 reads CSPHPPGLAGSTQYF. In nucleotides, the CDR3 is TGCAGCCCCCATCCCCCGGGGCTAGCGGGGAGCACGCAGTATTTT.

The sample holds a few counts of this clone. This chain joins TRBV27 and TRBJ2-5; 11 positions agree with TRBD2. CDR3 length: 13 amino acids. Germline V lookup: CDR1 MNHEY, CDR2 SMNVEV (reference sequence). V was pared by 7 bases and J by 5 bases, with 3 bases of the junction left unmatched. Written as DNA, the CDR3 is TGTGCCAGCATTAGCGGGAGGGAGGAGACCCAGTACTTC. Its protein product is CASISGREETQYF.

The CDR3 is CASSLREGRNIQYF. The CDR3 DNA is TGTGCCAGCAGCTTACGTGAAGGGAGGAACATTCAGTACTTC. The genes are TRBV7-2 and TRBJ2-4, with D possibly TRBD2 on 6 matching bases. This CDR3 is built from 14 residues. CDR1 SGHTA and CDR2 FQGNSA come from the germline V gene. Trimming took off 2 bases at V and 7 bases at J, with 12 bases between the two ends.

The chain has TRBV7-9 and TRBJ2-2; no firm D call. The V and J ends lost 0 bases and 6 bases respectively, with 11 bases between them. This CDR3 is 15 amino acids long. CDR1 is SEHNR and CDR2 is FQNEAQ in the germline V gene (reference sequence). This CDR3 is CASSLASGYAGELFF. CDR3 nucleotides: TGTGCCAGCAGCTTAGCCTCGGGCTATGCCGGGGAGCTGTTTTTT.

The chain joins TRBV6-1 to TRBJ1-1; no clear D gene. V lost 3 bases, J lost 7 bases, and 9 bases lay in between. CDR1 is MNHNS and CDR2 is SASEGT in the germline V gene. There are 12 residues in the CDR3. For the CDR3, the DNA is TGTGCCAGCAGTGACCGGACGGATGAAGCTTTCTTT. Translated: CASSDRTDEAFF.

The chain employs TRBV10-3 and TRBJ2-7; 10 bases agree with TRBD2. The CDR3 totals 16 residues. Germline CDR1 reads ENHRY; CDR2 reads SYGVKD. The V and J ends lost 4 bases and 2 bases, in that order; junction bases with no gene match: 8. The CDR3 nucleotides are TGTGCCATCAGTGCAAGGACTAGCGGAAGCACCTACGAGCAGTACTTC. It is translated as CAISARTSGSTYEQYF.

In DNA form, the CDR3 reads TGTGCCAGTAGTGCCGGGACAGGGCGACATCAGCCCCAGCATTTT. This translates into CASSAGTGRHQPQHF. This rearrangement joins TRBV19 to TRBJ1-5, with TRBD1 identical over 9 bases. The CDR3 has 15 residues. V was clipped by 5 bases and J by 5 bases; unmatched bases: 7. CDR1 and CDR2 (germline): LNHDA, SQIVND (reference sequence).

The rearrangement links TRBV5-1 to TRBJ2-6; D possibly corresponds to TRBD1 (5 bases). CDR3 length equals 14 residues. V lost 6 bases, J lost 0 bases, and 7 bases lay in between. The germline V gene encodes CDR1 SGHRS and CDR2 YFSETQ. CDR3 DNA: TGCGCCAGCACCGACAGCTCTGGGGCCAACGTCCTGACTTTC. Amino acid sequence: CASTDSSGANVLTF.

The sample holds one count of this clone. The V and J genes are TRBV5-1 and TRBJ1-4; D unresolved. V shed 0 bases and J shed 8 bases, with 8 bases lying between them. The CDR3 is 13 residues long. Per germline, CDR1 SGHRS and CDR2 YFSETQ. CDR3 residues: CASSLGEGEKLFF. As DNA, the CDR3 is TGCGCCAGCAGCTTGGGGGAAGGGGAAAAACTGTTTTTT.

A few counts support this clone. The chain has TRBV2 and TRBJ2-2, with D maybe TRBD2 (6 bases). Germline CDR1 is SNHLY and CDR2 is FYNNEI. Trimming removed 4 bases from V and 5 bases from J, with 11 bases in between. The CDR3 spans 14 residues. CDR3 DNA sequence: TGTGCCAGCAGTGGAGGGAGGAGAACCGGGGAGCTGTTTTTT. Translating gives CASSGGRRTGELFF.

The chain recombines TRBV9 with TRBJ1-3, with D possibly matching TRBD1 (5 bases). V was pared by 1 base and J by 1 base, with 15 bases between. Germline assignment: CDR1 SGDLS and CDR2 YYNGEE. The CDR3 consists of 17 residues. The CDR3 spells CASSVSVGVLSGNTIYF. The CDR3 DNA reads TGTGCCAGCAGCGTATCTGTGGGGGTCTTGTCTGGAAACACCATATATTTT. The variable domain in full, completed from reference TRBV9 and TRBJ1-3, reads DSGVTQTPKHLITATGQRVTLRCSPRSGDLSVYWYQQSLDQGLQFLIQYYNGEERAKGNILERFSAQQFPDLHSELNLSSLELGDSALYFCASSVSVGVLSGNTIYFGEGSWLTVV.

This chain joins TRBV18 and TRBJ2-7; 7 bases line up with TRBD1. This CDR3 contains 16 residues. Trimming removed 2 bases from V and 7 bases from J; junction bases left unmatched: 14. Germline CDR1 KGHSH, CDR2 LQKENI. CDR3 in amino acids: CASSPSAGTASREQYF. CDR3 in DNA: TGTGCCAGCTCACCATCAGCCGGGACAGCCTCGCGAGAGCAGTACTTC. The entire variable domain, with the rest obtained from reference TRBV18 and TRBJ2-7, is as follows: NAGVMQNPRHLVRRRGQEARLRCSPMKGHSHVYWYRQLPEEGLKFMVYLQKENIIDESGMPKERFSAEFPKEGPSILRIQQVVRGDSAAYFCASSPSAGTASREQYFGPGTRLTVT.

This clone was detected only a few times. The chain is built from TRBV7-9 and TRBJ2-3; D possibly corresponds to TRBD2 (5 bases). CDR1 is SEHNR and CDR2 is FQNEAQ in the germline V gene (reference sequence). The CDR3 contains 12 residues. Trimming pared 6 bases from V and 5 bases from J, leaving 9 bases between. In nucleotides, the CDR3 is TGTGCCAGCAGGACCGAGGGAGATACGCAGTATTTT. Protein sequence: CASRTEGDTQYF. Filled out from reference TRBV7-9 and TRBJ2-3, the complete variable domain reads DTGVSQNPRHKITKRGQNVTFRCDPISEHNRLYWYRQTLGQGPEFLTYFQNEAQLEKSRLLSDRFSAERPKGSFSTLEIQRTEQGDSAMYLCASRTEGDTQYFGPGTRLTVL.